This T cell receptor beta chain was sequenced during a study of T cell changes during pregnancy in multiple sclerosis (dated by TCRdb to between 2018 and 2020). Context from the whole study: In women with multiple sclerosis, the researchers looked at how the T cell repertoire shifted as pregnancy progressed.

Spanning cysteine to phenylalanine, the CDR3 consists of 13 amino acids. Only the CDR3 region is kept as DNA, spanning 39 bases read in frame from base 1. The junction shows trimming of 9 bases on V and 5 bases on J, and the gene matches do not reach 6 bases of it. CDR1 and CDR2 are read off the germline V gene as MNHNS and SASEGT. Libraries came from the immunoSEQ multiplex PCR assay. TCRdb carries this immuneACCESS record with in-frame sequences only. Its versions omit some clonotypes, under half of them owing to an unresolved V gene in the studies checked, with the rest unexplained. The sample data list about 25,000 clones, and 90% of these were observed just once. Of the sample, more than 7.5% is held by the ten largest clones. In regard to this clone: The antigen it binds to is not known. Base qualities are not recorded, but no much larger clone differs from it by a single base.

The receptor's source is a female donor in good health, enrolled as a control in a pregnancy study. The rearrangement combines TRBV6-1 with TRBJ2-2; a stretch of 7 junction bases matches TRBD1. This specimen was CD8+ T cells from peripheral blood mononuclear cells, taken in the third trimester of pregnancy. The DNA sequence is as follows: TGTGCCAGTCCGGGACAGCCGACCGGGGAGCTGTTTTTT. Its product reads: CASPGQPTGELFF.